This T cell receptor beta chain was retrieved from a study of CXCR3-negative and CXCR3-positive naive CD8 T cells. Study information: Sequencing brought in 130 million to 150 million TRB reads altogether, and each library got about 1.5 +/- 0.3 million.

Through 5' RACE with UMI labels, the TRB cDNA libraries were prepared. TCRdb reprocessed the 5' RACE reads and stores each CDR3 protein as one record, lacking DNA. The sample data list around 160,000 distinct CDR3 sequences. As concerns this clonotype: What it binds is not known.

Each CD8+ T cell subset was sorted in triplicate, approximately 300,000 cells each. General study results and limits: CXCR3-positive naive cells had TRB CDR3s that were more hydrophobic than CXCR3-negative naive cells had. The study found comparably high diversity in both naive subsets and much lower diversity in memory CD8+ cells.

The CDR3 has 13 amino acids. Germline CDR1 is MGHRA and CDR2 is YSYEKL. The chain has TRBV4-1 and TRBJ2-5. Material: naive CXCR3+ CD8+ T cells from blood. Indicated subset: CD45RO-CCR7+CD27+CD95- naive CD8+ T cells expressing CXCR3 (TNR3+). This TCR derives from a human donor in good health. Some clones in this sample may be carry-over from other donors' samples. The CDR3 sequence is CASSQEVQETQYF.